Only a few counts were recorded for the clone carrying this T cell receptor (beta chain). The antigen is undetermined. The sample comes from a study of T cell repertoires in cytomegalovirus infection. Study-wide background: Selected CMV epitopes included recently identified HLA-C-restricted ones as well as well-studied HLA-B-restricted ones. Public TCR beta signatures marked donors with CMV infection and the matching HLA. Regarding the study as a whole: Summed public TCR beta family frequency identified CMV carriers bearing the relevant HLA. Within the response measured ex vivo, HLA-C-restricted CMV-specific TCR beta clonotypes were dominant.

TCRdb reprocessed the reads via MiXCR and lists one record per CDR3 protein. The sample holds approximately 470,000 distinct CDR3 sequences; roughly 43% are singletons and the top ten take 40% to 50%. Trimming took 4 bases from V and 3 from J, leaving 19 bases between them. CDR3 length equals 16 residues. Germline V lookup: CDR1 SGHVT, CDR2 SQSDAQ. Sequencing used cultured PBMCs, obtained from culture after CMV antigen stimulation. This clonotype was sampled from a human donor in good health (CMV status not recorded). Some clones in this sample may be carry-over from other donors' samples. The rearrangement uses TRBV7-4 and TRBJ2-7; TRBD2 is a possible D gene (7 bases). The CDR3, as DNA: TGTGCCAGCAGCTCCAGAGGGGGGGACGGGATCTACGAGCAGTACTTC. Its translation: CASSSRGGDGIYEQYF. The whole variable domain, filled in from reference TRBV7-4 and TRBJ2-7, reads GAGVSQSPRYKVAKRGRDVALRCDSISGHVTLYWYRQTLGQGSEVLTYSQSDAQRDKSGRPSGRFSAERPERSVSTLKIQRTEQGDSAVYLCASSSRGGDGIYEQYFGPGTRLTVT.